One and the same sample provided the 32 T cell receptor beta chains below, sequenced in a study of response to subunit inactivated influenza vaccine. TCRdb reanalysed the RT-PCR reads using MiXCR and keeps one entry per CDR3 protein. The repertoire has about 540,000 distinct CDR3 sequences, roughly a quarter of them found once; the top ten carry about 2.8%. These same records also appear under a second study, on T cells expressing NK-cell markers. From that second work: Generation of TCR beta cDNA was performed by 5'RACE template switching incorporating UMIs.

The sample was CD4+ T cells sorted from PBMCs, taken 11 to 12 days after vaccination. The receptors come from a man aged 50 to 60 who received an inactivated influenza vaccine.

The chain employs TRBV5-1 and TRBJ2-2; 7 bases are a match to TRBD1. Germline CDR1 reads SGHRS; CDR2 reads YFSETQ. This CDR3 is 15 amino acids long. The V gene end was trimmed by 0 bases and the J gene end by 4 bases; junction bases not matched to a gene: 3. The CDR3 reads CASSLETGSTGELFF. CDR3 nucleotides: TGCGCCAGCAGCTTGGAGACAGGGAGCACCGGGGAGCTGTTTTTT.

This clonotype was observed a handful of times. This chain connects TRBV20-1 to TRBJ2-3, with D maybe TRBD2 (5 bases). The CDR3 length is 13 residues. Trimming took 5 bases from V and 5 from J, leaving 14 bases between them. The germline gives CDR1 DFQATT, CDR2 SNEGSKA (reference sequence). CDR3 in DNA: TGCAGTGCTGAAGGACTGGACGGAGATACGCAGTATTTT. It is translated as CSAEGLDGDTQYF.

This clonotype was seen a few times. Here the CDR3 reads CASSIGREYNEQFF. CDR3 nucleotide sequence: TGTGCCAGCAGTATCGGGAGGGAGTACAATGAGCAGTTCTTC. The chain recombines TRBV5-5 with TRBJ2-1, with 8 positions matching TRBD2. Per the germline V gene, CDR1 is SGHKS and CDR2 is YYEKEE (reference sequence). V trimming: 5 bases; J trimming: 4 bases; junction bases outside the gene matches: 5. CDR3 length equals 14 residues.

This clonotype was observed a few times. The chain recombines TRBV27 with TRBJ2-2; TRBD2 matches 7 bases. V gave up 8 bases and J gave up 3 bases; unmatched junction bases: 6. The CDR3 is made up of 14 amino acids. Per germline, CDR1 MNHEY and CDR2 SMNVEV (reference sequence). The CDR3 region is CASQAGSYTGELFF. The CDR3 nucleotides read TGTGCCAGCCAAGCGGGGTCATACACCGGGGAGCTGTTTTTT.

The rearrangement joins TRBV5-1 to TRBJ1-2; no firm D call. CDR1 and CDR2 from the germline V gene are SGHRS and YFSETQ. There are 13 residues in the CDR3. The V end lost 4 bases, the J end lost 8 bases, and 15 bases lay between the germline ends. The CDR3 loop is CASSPDNTGGYTF. DNA of the CDR3: TGCGCCAGCAGCCCAGACAATACTGGAGGCTACACCTTC.

This clonotype was seen more than once but under ten times. Written as DNA, the CDR3 is TGCGCCAGCAGCCAACACGTAGCGGGGGGGCAGTACGAGCAGTACTTC. The encoded protein is CASSQHVAGGQYEQYF. The rearrangement uses TRBV4-1 and TRBJ2-7, with TRBD2 identical over 11 bases. V shed 2 bases, J shed 4 bases, and the junction held 7 bases outside the gene matches. The CDR3 length is 16 residues. Looked up from germline, CDR1 is MGHRA and CDR2 is YSYEKL.

This clonotype was seen a few times. The CDR3 DNA sequence: TGTGCCAGCAGTTACTCGAGCGGGACATCCTACAATGAGCAGTTCTTC. It yields the protein CASSYSSGTSYNEQFF. The chain links TRBV6-5 to TRBJ2-1, with TRBD2 as a possible D gene (7 bases). V was clipped by 0 bases and J by 1 base, with 10 bases between them. The V gene's germline CDR1 is MNHEY and CDR2 SVGAGI. This CDR3 spans 16 amino acids.

This clonotype was seen more than once but under ten times. CDR3: CASSRGKSYEQYF. In DNA, the CDR3 is TGTGCCTCCTCAAGGGGGAAGAGCTACGAGCAGTACTTC. This rearrangement joins TRBV3-1 to TRBJ2-7, with D perhaps matching TRBD1 (6 bases). The germline gives CDR1 LGHDT, CDR2 YNNKEL (reference sequence). This CDR3 has 13 amino acids. V was trimmed by 11 bases and J by 3 bases, leaving 17 bases between them.

This clonotype has only one observation. This chain connects TRBV6-2 or TRBV6-3 to TRBJ2-7; TRBD1 aligns across 7 bases. Germline V gene data show CDR1 as MNHEY and CDR2 as SVGEGT. The ends lost 6 bases at V and 6 bases at J; junction bases unmatched: 11. This CDR3 is built from 14 residues. The CDR3 nucleotides are TGTGCCAGCAGACAGACAGGGCTCGTGTCCGAGCAGTACTTC. This translates into CASRQTGLVSEQYF.

The rearrangement links TRBV2 to TRBJ2-4, with D unclear. Germline V lookup: CDR1 SNHLY, CDR2 FYNNEI. The CDR3 consists of 13 residues. V was cut by 3 bases and J by 8 bases, with 11 bases left in between. The CDR3 nucleotides read TGTGCCAGCAGTGATGGGATTTGGGACATTCAGTACTTC. Protein: CASSDGIWDIQYF. Based on the CDR3 plus reference TRBV2 and TRBJ2-4, the full variable domain is EPEVTQTPSHQVTQMGQEVILRCVPISNHLYFYWYRQILGQKVEFLVSFYNNEISEKSEIFDDQFSVERPDGSNFTLKIRSTKLEDSAMYFCASSDGIWDIQYFGAGTRLSVL.

This clonotype was recorded a few times. The chain links TRBV7-2 to TRBJ1-2; D uncertain. V shed 5 bases and J shed 0 bases, with 7 bases lying between them. The CDR3 totals 13 residues. Germline V gives CDR1 SGHTA, CDR2 FQGNSA. The CDR3 region has the DNA TGTGCCAGCAGCGGCCTGGCTAACTATGGCTACACCTTC. Its protein is CASSGLANYGYTF.

V is TRBV20-1 and J is TRBJ2-3, with D perhaps TRBD2 (5 bases). CDR3 length: 14 residues. Germline V gene lookup returns CDR1 DFQATT and CDR2 SNEGSKA (reference sequence). Trimming stripped 0 bases from V and 4 bases from J, with 11 bases between. The CDR3 sequence: CSARDPTSPDTQYF. Here the CDR3 DNA reads TGCAGTGCTAGAGACCCCACTAGTCCAGATACGCAGTATTTT.

This clonotype was detected ten times or more. V is TRBV12-3 or TRBV12-4 and J is TRBJ2-3; D tentatively fits TRBD1 or TRBD2 (5 bases each). V lost 0 bases to trimming and J lost 5 bases, with 6 bases between them. The CDR3 runs to 13 residues. The chain's CDR3 is CASSLARGDTQYF. The CDR3 bases are TGTGCCAGCAGTTTAGCGAGGGGAGATACGCAGTATTTT.

This chain connects TRBV20-1 to TRBJ2-1, with 12 bases fitting TRBD2. Germline CDR1 DFQATT, CDR2 SNEGSKA (reference sequence). The junction had 16 bases not matched to a gene; V was cut back by 3 bases and J by 7 bases. This CDR3 is built from 18 residues. The CDR3: CSARESGITSGRINEQFF. CDR3 nucleotides: TGCAGTGCTAGGGAAAGTGGAATAACTAGCGGGAGGATAAATGAGCAGTTCTTC.

This clonotype was counted only a few times. This chain connects TRBV28 to TRBJ2-7, with D unresolved. V was pared by 3 bases and J by 1 base, with 13 bases between. From germline, CDR1 is MDHEN and CDR2 SYDVKM. This CDR3 is 15 amino acids long. The chain's CDR3 is CASSFGSLGSYEQYF. CDR3 nucleotides: TGTGCCAGCAGTTTTGGCAGTCTTGGGTCCTACGAGCAGTACTTC.

Only a few counts were recorded for this clonotype. CDR3 in DNA: TGCGCCAGCAGCCAAGAAATTGGCGGAAAACTGTTTTTT. As protein: CASSQEIGGKLFF. The chain is built from TRBV4-3 and TRBJ1-4, with D hard to call. Germline CDR1 is LGHNA and CDR2 is YSLEER. This CDR3 is 13 amino acids long. The germline V and J ends were trimmed by 0 bases and 10 bases, with 9 bases remaining between them.

The V call is TRBV20-1, the J call TRBJ2-5; the match to TRBD2 covers 7 bases. The CDR3 is 12 residues long. Germline-derived CDR1 and CDR2 are DFQATT and SNEGSKA (reference sequence). With 5 bases clipped from V and 2 bases from J, the junction kept 2 bases outside the gene matches. CDR3 protein: CSAWGLQETQYF. The CDR3 nucleotides read TGCAGTGCTTGGGGACTACAAGAGACCCAGTACTTC.

The genes are TRBV20-1 and TRBJ2-1, with D perhaps assigned TRBD1 or TRBD2 (5 bases each). The CDR3 is 16 amino acids. Per the germline V gene, CDR1 is DFQATT and CDR2 is SNEGSKA (reference sequence). V lost 3 bases and J 8 bases, leaving 23 bases between the germline ends. CDR3: CSASDKGTARSDEQFF. The DNA of the CDR3 is TGCAGTGCTAGTGATAAAGGGACGGCCCGCAGTGATGAGCAGTTCTTC.

This clonotype was detected only a few times. This chain links TRBV5-4 with TRBJ2-1; TRBD2 aligns across 8 bases. V trimming: 0 bases; J trimming: 8 bases; junction bases outside the gene matches: 7. The germline V gene encodes CDR1 SGHNT and CDR2 YYREEE (reference sequence). CDR3 length equals 15 residues. Here the CDR3 reads CASSLGPGRGDEQFF. For the CDR3, the DNA is TGTGCCAGCAGCTTGGGGCCAGGGCGGGGGGATGAGCAGTTCTTC.

This clonotype came up a few times. This sequence joins TRBV6-2 or TRBV6-3 and TRBJ1-5, with a possible D match to TRBD1 (6 bases). Germline V CDR1 and CDR2: MNHEY, SVGEGT. Trimming removed 6 bases at V and 1 base at J, with 13 bases between. The CDR3 extends over 15 amino acids. The CDR3 DNA reads as TGTGCCAGCAGGGCTGGAGGGGGGAGCAATCAGCCCCAGCATTTT. Translation: CASRAGGGSNQPQHF.

This rearrangement joins TRBV7-2 to TRBJ1-2, with D possibly being TRBD1 (5 bases). Germline CDR1 SGHTA, CDR2 FQGNSA. V was trimmed by 5 bases and J by 5 bases, leaving 12 bases between them. CDR3 size: 13 residues. CDR3 DNA: TGTGCCAGCAGCCCCAGGGAGGGATATGGCTACACCTTC. Its protein is CASSPREGYGYTF.

This clonotype has just a few counts. The chain is built from TRBV27 and TRBJ1-5; D is unresolved. There are 15 residues in the CDR3. The germline CDR1 and CDR2 sequences are MNHEY and SMNVEV (reference sequence). Trimming shortened V by 4 bases and J by 9 bases, and 19 bases separated the two germline ends. The CDR3 nucleotides are TGTGCCAGCAGTTCCCGGGCCCCTGGCATGGGGCCCCAGCATTTT. Translation gives CASSSRAPGMGPQHF.

This clonotype showed up just a few times. One end of the junction varies from germline; a read error may be responsible. This chain uses TRBV12-3 or TRBV12-4 with TRBJ2-7; D is possibly TRBD2 (6 bases). The CDR3 length is 11 residues. The CDR3 nucleotides are TGTGCCAGCAGTCTCCCGGGACTTCTACTCTTC. It encodes CASSLPGLLLF.

J is TRBJ1-1 and V is TRBV20-1, with D perhaps TRBD1 (6 bases). CDR3 length: 13 amino acids. Germline V gene lookup returns CDR1 DFQATT and CDR2 SNEGSKA (reference sequence). V lost 1 base and J lost 4, with 10 bases in between. The CDR3 sequence: CSARVIGGTEAFF. CDR3 bases: TGCAGTGCTAGAGTAATAGGGGGCACTGAAGCTTTCTTT.

The chain joins TRBV7-8 to TRBJ2-1, with TRBD2 matching 11 bases. Looked up from germline, CDR1 is SGHVS and CDR2 is FQNEAQ. V was pared by 3 bases and J by 8 bases, with 12 bases of the junction left unmatched. This CDR3 comprises 17 residues. CDR3 sequence: CASSFRNGLAGIDEQFF. CDR3 in DNA: TGTGCCAGCAGCTTTAGAAACGGACTAGCGGGCATCGATGAGCAGTTCTTC.

This clonotype was detected a few times. The chain is built from TRBV9 and TRBJ2-7, with D tentatively TRBD1 or TRBD2 (5 bases each). With 0 bases removed from V and 7 bases from J, the gap between germline ends came to 17 bases. The CDR3 is made up of 15 amino acids. CDR1 and CDR2 from the germline V gene are SGDLS and YYNGEE. The CDR3 DNA is TGTGCCAGCAGCGTAGACCGGACAACCGCGGGTGAGCAGTACTTC. This sequence encodes CASSVDRTTAGEQYF.

This rearrangement joins TRBV3-1 to TRBJ2-3, with D possibly TRBD2 on 6 matching bases. This CDR3 has 15 residues. The V end lost 3 bases, the J end lost 0 bases, and 10 bases lay between the germline ends. Germline V gene data show CDR1 as LGHDT and CDR2 as YNNKEL (reference sequence). The CDR3 DNA reads TGTGCCAGCAGCCATGGGACTCCTAGCACAGATACGCAGTATTTT. It codes for CASSHGTPSTDTQYF.

The rearrangement joins TRBV12-3 or TRBV12-4 to TRBJ2-5; 7 bases agree with TRBD1. CDR3 length equals 15 residues. V trimming: 6 bases; J trimming: 1 base; junction bases outside the gene matches: 8. CDR3 sequence: CASSRPGTAQETQYF. The DNA of the CDR3 is TGTGCCAGCAGCCGACCAGGGACAGCCCAAGAGACCCAGTACTTC.

V gene TRBV5-1 combines with J gene TRBJ2-1; 8 positions agree with TRBD2. The CDR3 contains 15 residues. V trimming: 4 bases; J trimming: 8 bases; junction bases outside the gene matches: 11. Germline CDR1 SGHRS, CDR2 YFSETQ. The CDR3 reads CASSPHQRESYEQFF. In DNA form, the CDR3 reads TGCGCCAGCAGCCCCCACCAGCGGGAGTCGTATGAGCAGTTCTTC. Based on the CDR3 plus reference TRBV5-1 and TRBJ2-1, the full variable domain is KAGVTQTPRYLIKTRGQQVTLSCSPISGHRSVSWYQQTPGQGLQFLFEYFSETQRNKGNFPGRFSGRQFSNSRSEMNVSTLELGDSALYLCASSPHQRESYEQFFGPGTRLTVL.

This clonotype came up a few times. The chain recombines TRBV15 with TRBJ1-2; D not resolved. V was cut by 0 bases and J by 4 bases, with 12 bases left in between. CDR3 length: 15 residues. Germline CDR1 LNHNV, CDR2 YYDKDF (reference sequence). CDR3 DNA: TGTGCCACCAGCAGAGATAAGAGGGAGAGCTATGGCTACACCTTC. This sequence encodes CATSRDKRESYGYTF.

The chain employs TRBV3-1 and TRBJ1-3; tentative D call: TRBD1 (5 bases). The CDR3 covers 13 residues. Germline CDR1 reads LGHDT; CDR2 reads YNNKEL (reference sequence). V dropped 3 bases and J dropped 5 bases, with 8 bases sitting between them. In DNA form, the CDR3 reads TGTGCCAGCAGCCAGACAGCGCGAAACACCATATATTTT. Its protein is CASSQTARNTIYF.

V gene TRBV28 combines with J gene TRBJ2-4; the D call may be TRBD1 or TRBD2 (5 bases each). CDR1 and CDR2 (germline): MDHEN, SYDVKM. Trimming removed 4 bases from V and 3 bases from J, with 7 bases in between. CDR3 length: 13 residues. In DNA, the CDR3 is TGTGCCAGCAGTTGGGGGAACAAAAACATTCAGTACTTC. Its protein is CASSWGNKNIQYF.